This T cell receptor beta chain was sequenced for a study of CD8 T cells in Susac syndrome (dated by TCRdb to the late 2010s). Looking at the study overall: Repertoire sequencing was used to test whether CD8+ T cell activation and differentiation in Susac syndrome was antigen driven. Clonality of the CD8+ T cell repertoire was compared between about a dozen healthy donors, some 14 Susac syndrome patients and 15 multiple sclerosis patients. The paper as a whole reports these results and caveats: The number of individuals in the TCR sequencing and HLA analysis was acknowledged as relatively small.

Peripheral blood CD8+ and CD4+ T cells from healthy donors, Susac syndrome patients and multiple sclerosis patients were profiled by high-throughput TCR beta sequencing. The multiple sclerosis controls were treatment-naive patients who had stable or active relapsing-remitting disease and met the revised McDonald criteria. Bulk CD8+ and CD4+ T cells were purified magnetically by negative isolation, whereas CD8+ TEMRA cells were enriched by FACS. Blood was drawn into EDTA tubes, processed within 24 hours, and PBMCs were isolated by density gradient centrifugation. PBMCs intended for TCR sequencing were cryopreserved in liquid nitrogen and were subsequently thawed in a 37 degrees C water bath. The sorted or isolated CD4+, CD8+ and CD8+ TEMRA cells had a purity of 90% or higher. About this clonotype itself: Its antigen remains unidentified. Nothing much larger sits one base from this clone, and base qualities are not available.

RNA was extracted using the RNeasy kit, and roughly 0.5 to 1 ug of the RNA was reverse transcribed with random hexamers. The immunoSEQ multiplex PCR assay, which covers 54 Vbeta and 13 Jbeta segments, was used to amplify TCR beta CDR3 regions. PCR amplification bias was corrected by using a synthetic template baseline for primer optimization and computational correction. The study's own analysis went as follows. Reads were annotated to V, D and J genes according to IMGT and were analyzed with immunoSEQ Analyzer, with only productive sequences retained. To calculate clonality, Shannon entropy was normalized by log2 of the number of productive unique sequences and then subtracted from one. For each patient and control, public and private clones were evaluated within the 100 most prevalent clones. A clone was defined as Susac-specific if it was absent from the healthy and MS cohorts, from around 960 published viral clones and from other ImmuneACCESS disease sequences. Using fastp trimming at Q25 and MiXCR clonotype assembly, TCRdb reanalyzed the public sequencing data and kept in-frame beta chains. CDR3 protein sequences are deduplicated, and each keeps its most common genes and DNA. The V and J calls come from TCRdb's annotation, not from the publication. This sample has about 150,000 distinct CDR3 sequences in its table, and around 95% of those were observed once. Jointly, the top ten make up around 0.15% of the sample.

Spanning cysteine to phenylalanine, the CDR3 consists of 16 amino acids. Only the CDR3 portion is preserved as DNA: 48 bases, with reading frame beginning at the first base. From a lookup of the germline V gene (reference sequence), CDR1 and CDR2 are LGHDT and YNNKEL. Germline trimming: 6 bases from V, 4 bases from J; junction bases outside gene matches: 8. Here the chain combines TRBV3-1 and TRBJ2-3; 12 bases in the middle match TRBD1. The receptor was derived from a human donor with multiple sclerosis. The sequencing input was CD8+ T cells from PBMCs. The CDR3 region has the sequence CASSPGTGGVADTQYF. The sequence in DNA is TGTGCCAGCAGTCCCGGGACAGGGGGCGTAGCAGATACGCAGTATTTT.